This record concerns one T cell receptor beta chain sequence. Germline V gene data show CDR1 as SGHRS and CDR2 as YFSETQ. V shed 5 bases, J shed 3 bases, and the junction held 4 bases outside the gene matches. CDR3 length: 13 amino acids. The data stem from a study of control samples from healthy donors and cancer patients. Clones were sequenced by immunoSEQ multiplex PCR, and TCRdb holds only the in-frame ones, with some missing. This table holds 120,000 to 150,000 clones, about 90% found once. The chain recombines TRBV5-1 with TRBJ2-7, with 8 bases lining up with TRBD1. The clonotype originates from a man aged 18 to 29 in good health. Material: blood. CDR3 loop: CASSRTGSYEQYF. As DNA, the CDR3 is TGCGCCAGCAGTAGGACAGGGAGCTACGAGCAGTACTTC.